This is a list of T cell receptor beta chains from one sample in a study. TCRdb itself ran the 5' RACE reads through MiXCR, one entry per CDR3 protein. The profile shows about 42,000 distinct CDR3 sequences, about 30% of them singletons. The material sequenced was tumor-infiltrating memory CD4+ T cells sorted from the breast tumor. These receptors all come from a female donor with breast cancer. CDR3s include the opening cysteine and the closing phenylalanine or tryptophan.

v_gene | CDR3aa
TRBV7-9 | CASSLGQASNQPQHF
TRBV2 | CASNDRDRLNSPLHF
TRBV20-1 | CSASQGAMGETQYF
TRBV28 | CASTVDSEGEKLFF
TRBV5-6 | CASSLIPTGAKNIQYF
TRBV5-1 | CASSSGTGAYGYTF
TRBV9 | CASSVAGTLSTDTQYF
TRBV18 | CASSPTEIYGQYF
TRBV20-1 | CSAYPLPQGTYQPQHF
TRBV6-1 | CACSGGTDQYF
TRBV9 | CASSVVPGSYNEQFF
TRBV3-1 | CASSQVRSVNEQFF
TRBV27 | CASSESGAPYNEQFF
TRBV28 | CASSYRTLHEQFF
TRBV13 | CASTPEGKRADTQYF
TRBV12-3/TRBV12-4 | CASSAPAKTGATDTQYF
TRBV28 | CASSMREFGTQYF
TRBV7-3 | CASSLTTKGPQYF
TRBV5-1 | CASSFGGSSYNEQFF
TRBV5-1 | CASSRAGLEEQYF
TRBV20-1 | CSAQGPGQGSQYF
TRBV11-2 | CASSLLGPDTQYF
TRBV9 | CASSVGNSFGNEQFF
TRBV27 | CASGFSSEGEQYF
TRBV7-2 | CASSPQLANSPLHF
TRBV4-1 | CASSQDPGTGGTEAFF
TRBV21-1 | CASSSFTQYF
TRBV6-5 | CASNRNREAEAFF
TRBV5-1 | CASSYDLRWVAFF
TRBV20-1 | CSARKQTGWGEQYF
TRBV28 | CASSRSGRMDEQFF
TRBV27 | CASSPIGIPVGAYEQYF
TRBV27 | CASSLMGYEQFF
TRBV28 | CASRLDRPVNQPQHF
TRBV7-9 | CASSPRSDEKLFF
TRBV5-1 | CASSLDQAALGRSPLHF
TRBV6-5 | CASSFGSNYGYTF
TRBV7-2 | CASSPEGSGIYGYTF
TRBV27 | CASSWETQYF
TRBV7-6 | CASSERGGELFF
TRBV25-1 | CASQTTTGGSEQYF
TRBV6-6 | CASSLGGGKGAKNIQYF
TRBV4-3 | CASGQDGRVPGNTIYF
TRBV3-1 | CASSQGYSEQFF
TRBV20-1 | CSATGLYGYTF
TRBV20-1 | CSAITDRDYEETQYF
TRBV7-3 | CASSTLNGELFF
TRBV20-1 | CSVERGGHEQFF
TRBV7-3 | CASSTGGFAYNEQFF